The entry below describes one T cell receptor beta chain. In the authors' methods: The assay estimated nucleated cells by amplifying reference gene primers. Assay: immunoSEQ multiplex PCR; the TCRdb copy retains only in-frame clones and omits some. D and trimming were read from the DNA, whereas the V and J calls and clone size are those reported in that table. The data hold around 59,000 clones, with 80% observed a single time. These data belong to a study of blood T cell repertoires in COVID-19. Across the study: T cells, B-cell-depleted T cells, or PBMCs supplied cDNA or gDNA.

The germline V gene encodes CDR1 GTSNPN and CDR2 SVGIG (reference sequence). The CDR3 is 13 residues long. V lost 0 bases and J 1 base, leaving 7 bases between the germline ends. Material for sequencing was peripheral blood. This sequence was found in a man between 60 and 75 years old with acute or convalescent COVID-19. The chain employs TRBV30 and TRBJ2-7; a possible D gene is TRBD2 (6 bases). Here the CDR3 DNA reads TGTGCCTGGAGTGTGGGGGGATCCTACGAGCAGTACTTC. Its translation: CAWSVGGSYEQYF.